The present T cell receptor (beta chain) was sequenced within a study of beta chain features in type 1 diabetes. The study's findings and limits: Any HLA effect on TCRB rearrangement was left unresolved by small sub-analyses. A pattern of fewer insertions and more deletions at VDJ junctions was seen in type 1 diabetes patients. Type 1 diabetes patients had TCRB CDR3s that were shorter (moderately but significantly so) in all four CD4+ subsets. In comparison with healthy donors, patients had naive, central memory and Treg TCRB repertoires that appeared more similar.

Reverse transcription of all isolated RNA meant that expressed TCRB transcripts were sequenced. Millions of reads, on average, came from each naive, central memory and regulatory T cell sample. Assay used: immunoSEQ multiplex PCR; TCRdb lists only in-frame clones, some missing. The table shows about 160,000 clones, with over 55% occurring only once. The CDR3 runs 14 residues. Germline assignment: CDR1 ENHRY and CDR2 SYGVKD. V gave up 6 bases and J gave up 1 base; unmatched junction bases: 1. As to this clone: Its antigen is undetermined.

This sequence was found in a man between 25 and 39 years old with type 1 diabetes. This sequence joins TRBV10-3 and TRBJ2-2, with 8 nucleotides matching TRBD2. The material sequenced was naive CD4+ T cells from blood. CDR3 residues: CAIRLAGNTGELFF. DNA of the CDR3: TGTGCCATCAGGCTAGCGGGGAACACCGGGGAGCTGTTTTTT.